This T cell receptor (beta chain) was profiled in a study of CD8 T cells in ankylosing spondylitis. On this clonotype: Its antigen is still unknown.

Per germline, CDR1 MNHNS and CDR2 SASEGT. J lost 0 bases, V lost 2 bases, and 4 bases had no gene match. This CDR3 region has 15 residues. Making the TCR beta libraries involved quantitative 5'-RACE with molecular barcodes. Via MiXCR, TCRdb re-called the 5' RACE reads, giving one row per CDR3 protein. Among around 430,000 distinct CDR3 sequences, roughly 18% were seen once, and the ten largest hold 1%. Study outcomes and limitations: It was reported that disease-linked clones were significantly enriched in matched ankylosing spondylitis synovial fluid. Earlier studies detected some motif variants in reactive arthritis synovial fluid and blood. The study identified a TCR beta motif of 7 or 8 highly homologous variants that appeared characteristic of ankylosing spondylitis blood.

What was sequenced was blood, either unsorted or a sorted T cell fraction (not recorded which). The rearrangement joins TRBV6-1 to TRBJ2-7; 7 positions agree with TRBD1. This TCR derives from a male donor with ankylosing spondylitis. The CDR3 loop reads CASSEMWDSSYEQYF. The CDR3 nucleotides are TGTGCCAGCAGTGAAATGTGGGACAGCTCCTACGAGCAGTACTTC.